This T cell receptor (beta chain) was profiled in a study of T cells after yellow fever vaccination. General study points: By day 5 rather than day 15, the secondary response had peaked, though it was weaker. Overlap between CD4 and CD8 compartments was detected for a small share of clonotypes. Clones that expanded after primary vaccination mostly reappeared after the booster (just under 98% CD4, 70% to 90% CD8).

This clonotype was counted at least ten times. The antigen is not known. TCR cDNA was made by 5'RACE template switching, adding a universal primer site and UMIs. TCRdb independently ran MiXCR on the 5' RACE reads; one entry per CDR3 protein. Here the sample spans 28,000 or so distinct CDR3 sequences, 3.5% to 5% being singletons. Trimming pared 8 bases from V and 5 bases from J, leaving 15 bases between. Germline V lookup: CDR1 GTSNPN, CDR2 SVGIG (reference sequence). The CDR3 extends over 13 amino acids. The clonotype originates from a man aged 30 to 39 who received the YFV17D yellow fever vaccine. The chain recombines TRBV30 with TRBJ2-2, with a tentative D call TRBD2 (6 bases). The sequenced sample was CD8+ T cells sorted from PBMCs, obtained 5 days after the yellow fever booster vaccination. The CDR3 here is CALPGRLTGELFF. The CDR3 DNA reads as TGTGCCCTCCCGGGGAGGCTAACCGGGGAGCTGTTTTTT.